These 14 T cell receptor beta chains share one sample of origin, sequenced in a study of beta chain features in type 1 diabetes. Regarding the study as a whole: Shorter TCRB CDR3s, moderately but significantly so, were found in Type 1 diabetes patients in all four CD4+ subsets.

What was sequenced were expressed TCRB transcripts, since all of the isolated RNA had been reverse transcribed. Generated by immunoSEQ multiplex PCR, the TCRdb table keeps only in-frame clones and is missing some. The table shows roughly 47,000 clones, with approximately 43% occurring only once. Their antigen targets remain unknown. Sequencing was performed on stem cell memory CD4+ T cells from blood. The source is a man aged 25-45 years with type 1 diabetes.

This sequence joins TRBV7-9 and TRBJ1-1, with TRBD1 matching over 10 bases. V gave up 5 bases and J gave up 10 bases; unmatched junction bases: 7. CDR3 length: 13 amino acids. The germline V gene has CDR1 SEHNR and CDR2 FQNEAQ (reference sequence). The CDR3 DNA is TGTGCCAGCAGCCCCACAGGACAGGGGGGAGCTTTCTTT. Translated, it gives CASSPTGQGGAFF.

This clone has just a few counts. The chain is built from TRBV6-1 and TRBJ2-5, with unresolved D. The CDR3 sequence is 13 residues long. Trimming stripped 8 bases from V and 1 base from J, with 11 bases between. Per germline, CDR1 MNHNS and CDR2 SASEGT. CDR3 sequence (DNA): TGTGCCAGCGCTTTGGCAGTCCAAGAGACCCAGTACTTC. Translation gives CASALAVQETQYF.

The chain has TRBV11-2 and TRBJ1-1; D gene ambiguous. The length of the CDR3 is 17 residues. Germline CDR1 reads SGHAT; CDR2 reads FQNNGV. The V and J ends lost 1 base and 4 bases respectively, with 19 bases between them. The CDR3 sequence: CASSLGSAGWLSTEAFF. CDR3 nucleotide sequence: TGTGCCAGCAGCTTAGGGTCGGCGGGTTGGTTAAGCACTGAAGCTTTCTTT. Full variable domain (remainder filled in from reference TRBV11-2 and TRBJ1-1): EAGVAQSPRYKIIEKRQSVAFWCNPISGHATLYWYQQILGQGPKLLIQFQNNGVVDDSQLPKDRFSAERLKGVDSTLKIQPAKLEDSAVYLCASSLGSAGWLSTEAFFGQGTRLTVV.

The chain has TRBV5-1 and TRBJ2-2; weak D call: TRBD2 (5 bases). The CDR3 extends over 14 amino acids. Trimming cost V 4 bases and J 0 bases, with 7 bases left between them. Germline CDR1 and CDR2: SGHRS and YFSETQ. The CDR3 sequence is CASSPGTNTGELFF. The CDR3, as DNA: TGCGCCAGCAGCCCCGGGACGAACACCGGGGAGCTGTTTTTT.

This rearrangement joins TRBV19 to TRBJ2-7; the D gene is possibly TRBD1 (5 bases). The CDR3 covers 12 residues. The germline gives CDR1 LNHDA, CDR2 SQIVND (reference sequence). Deletions cut 5 bases from V and 5 bases from J, with 10 bases between. The CDR3: CASSSRAHEQYF. CDR3 bases: TGTGCCAGTAGTTCCAGGGCCCACGAGCAGTACTTC.

This clone was counted a few times. V and J are TRBV4-2 and TRBJ1-4; D not certain. This CDR3 is 14 amino acids long. V was shortened by 0 bases and J by 5 bases, with 7 bases between the two germline ends. Germline V lookup: CDR1 LGHNA, CDR2 YNFKEQ. CDR3 sequence: CASSQDRGNEKLFF. The CDR3 DNA reads TGTGCCAGCAGCCAAGATCGCGGGAATGAAAAACTGTTTTTT.

The chain carries TRBV18 and TRBJ2-5; the D is unclear. Deletions cut 8 bases from V and 1 base from J, with 5 bases between. The CDR3 spans 11 residues. The germline V gene encodes CDR1 KGHSH and CDR2 LQKENI. CDR3 residues: CASTSQETQYF. The CDR3 DNA reads TGTGCCAGCACTTCCCAAGAGACCCAGTACTTC.

This clone was detected only a few times. The chain employs TRBV4-3 and TRBJ1-2, with D possibly matching TRBD1 (6 bases). The V end lost 0 bases, the J end lost 5 bases, and 10 bases lay between the germline ends. Germline values: CDR1 LGHNA, CDR2 YSLEER. This CDR3 has 14 residues. CDR3 nucleotides: TGCGCCAGCAGCCAAGAACCAGGGGCATATGGCTACACCTTC. This sequence encodes CASSQEPGAYGYTF.

This clone was counted only a few times. The chain has TRBV27 and TRBJ1-2; 8 nucleotides align to TRBD1. The CDR3 loop spans 13 amino acids. Germline V gene lookup returns CDR1 MNHEY and CDR2 SMNVEV (reference sequence). With 4 bases clipped from V and 7 bases from J, the junction kept 5 bases outside the gene matches. CDR3 amino acids: CASSSRQGLGYTF. The CDR3 DNA reads TGTGCCAGCAGTTCCCGACAGGGGCTTGGCTACACCTTC.

The chain couples TRBV7-8 to TRBJ2-1; tentative D call: TRBD1 (6 bases). V was shortened by 5 bases and J by 5 bases, with 22 bases between the two germline ends. From germline, CDR1 is SGHVS and CDR2 FQNEAQ. CDR3 size: 17 residues. CDR3 in DNA: TGTGCCAGCAGCCCCGGACAGACCTCCCAAGAAGACAATGAGCAGTTCTTC. Translated: CASSPGQTSQEDNEQFF.

The CDR3 spells CASRRQGATYEQYF. CDR3 bases: TGTGCCAGCAGGCGACAGGGGGCAACCTACGAGCAGTACTTC. The chain carries TRBV2 and TRBJ2-7; 10 bases line up with TRBD1. Germline CDR1 is SNHLY and CDR2 is FYNNEI. The CDR3 totals 14 residues. Trimming took 6 bases from V and 2 from J; bases not matched to a gene: 4.

This sequence joins TRBV11-3 and TRBJ2-3, with 10 bases identical to TRBD1. V shed 5 bases, J shed 5 bases, and the junction held 4 bases outside the gene matches. The germline gives CDR1 SGHNT, CDR2 YENEEA. This CDR3 comprises 14 residues. In DNA, the CDR3 is TGTGCCAGCAGCGCTGGACAGGGGGAAGATACGCAGTATTTT. It is translated as CASSAGQGEDTQYF. Filled out from reference TRBV11-3 and TRBJ2-3, the complete variable domain reads EAGVVQSPRYKIIEKKQPVAFWCNPISGHNTLYWYLQNLGQGPELLIRYENEEAVDDSQLPKDRFSAERLKGVDSTLKIQPAELGDSAVYLCASSAGQGEDTQYFGPGTRLTVL.

This chain links TRBV18 with TRBJ2-7; 9 bases align to TRBD1. This CDR3 spans 16 amino acids. Germline V lookup: CDR1 KGHSH, CDR2 LQKENI. J was trimmed by 4 bases and V by 2 bases; bases with no gene match: 9. The CDR3 sequence is CASSPSGTGTSYEQYF. The CDR3 DNA follows: TGTGCCAGCTCACCATCAGGGACAGGGACGTCGTACGAGCAGTACTTC.

The chain has TRBV11-1 and TRBJ2-2; D gene unclear. The CDR3 has 13 residues. Deletions cut 5 bases from V and 1 base from J, with 5 bases between. The germline V gene encodes CDR1 SGHAT and CDR2 FQDESV (reference sequence). The CDR3, as DNA: TGTGCCAGCAGCCTCCGGAACACCGGGGAGCTGTTTTTT. It yields the protein CASSLRNTGELFF.